Below, 28 T cell receptor beta chains from the same sample are listed, as sequenced in a study of blood T cell repertoires in COVID-19. Using immunoSEQ multiplex PCR, the repertoire was profiled, and TCRdb retains in-frame clones only, with some absent. The table has hundreds of thousands of clones, around 81% seen once; the top ten hold over 3.5%. The sequencing sample was made of peripheral blood. Receptors were obtained from a woman in her fifties or sixties with active or convalescent COVID-19.

This clone has a handful of counts. The rearrangement joins TRBV6-5 to TRBJ2-3; 10 nucleotides agree with TRBD2. Trimming at V came to 6 bases and at J to 2 bases, leaving 2 bases not matched to a gene. CDR3 length equals 14 residues. Germline CDR1 reads MNHEY; CDR2 reads SVGAGI. The CDR3, as DNA: TGTGCCAGCAGGACTAGCGGGTTCACAGATACGCAGTATTTT. This encodes CASRTSGFTDTQYF.

The rearrangement links TRBV29-1 to TRBJ2-3, with 9 nucleotides matching TRBD1. V was clipped by 6 bases and J by 2 bases; unmatched bases: 6. The CDR3 covers 14 residues. Germline CDR1 SQVTM, CDR2 ANQGSEA. This CDR3 reads CSVGTGKATDTQYF. The DNA of the CDR3 is TGCAGCGTGGGGACAGGGAAGGCCACAGATACGCAGTATTTT.

V is TRBV19 and J is TRBJ2-2, with TRBD2 identical over 12 bases. Unmatched junction bases numbered 4, after V lost 2 bases and J lost 6 bases. The CDR3 loop spans 16 amino acids. Germline assignment: CDR1 LNHDA and CDR2 SQIVND (reference sequence). The CDR3: CASSIRLAGVPGELFF. In nucleotides, the CDR3 is TGTGCCAGTAGTATAAGACTAGCGGGAGTCCCCGGGGAGCTGTTTTTT. Based on the CDR3 plus reference TRBV19 and TRBJ2-2, the full variable domain is DGGITQSPKYLFRKEGQNVTLSCEQNLNHDAMYWYRQDPGQGLRLIYYSQIVNDFQKGDIAEGYSVSREKKESFPLTVTSAQKNPTAFYLCASSIRLAGVPGELFFGEGSRLTVL.

The chain employs TRBV12-3 or TRBV12-4 and TRBJ1-2, with unresolved D. This CDR3 spans 12 amino acids. Trimming stripped 1 base from V and 4 bases from J, with 4 bases between. CDR3 sequence (DNA): TGTGCCAGCAGTTTAGACACCTATGGCTACACCTTC. Protein: CASSLDTYGYTF.

This sequence joins TRBV29-1 and TRBJ2-5, with 7 bases fitting TRBD1. CDR3 length equals 13 residues. Germline trimming cut 4 bases from V and 5 bases from J; bases unmatched to any gene: 7. CDR1 is SQVTM, CDR2 ANQGSEA, per germline. This CDR3 reads CSVATGVSETQYF. The CDR3 region has the DNA TGCAGCGTTGCAACAGGGGTATCGGAGACCCAGTACTTC.

The gene calls are TRBV5-5 and TRBJ1-5; the D is unclear. The V gene's germline CDR1 is SGHKS and CDR2 YYEKEE (reference sequence). Deletions cut 4 bases from V and 7 bases from J, with 15 bases between. The CDR3 consists of 14 residues. CDR3 DNA: TGTGCCAGCAGCCCTGTTTCCGGGGTACAGCCCCAGCATTTT. It yields the protein CASSPVSGVQPQHF.

The chain has TRBV5-4 and TRBJ2-3, with a weak D call TRBD1 (6 bases). This CDR3 is built from 15 residues. With 1 base removed from V and 1 base from J, the gap between germline ends came to 10 bases. The V gene's germline CDR1 is SGHNT and CDR2 YYREEE (reference sequence). CDR3 sequence: CASSLPGTRTDTQYF. CDR3 in DNA: TGTGCCAGCAGCTTGCCCGGGACACGCACAGATACGCAGTATTTT.

The chain is built from TRBV4-1 and TRBJ2-3, with unresolved D. The V end lost 0 bases, the J end lost 2 bases, and 9 bases lay between the germline ends. Per germline, CDR1 MGHRA and CDR2 YSYEKL. The CDR3 is 15 residues long. The CDR3 DNA sequence: TGCGCCAGCAGCCAAGAGTCGCTAGTCACAGATACGCAGTATTTT. The encoded protein is CASSQESLVTDTQYF.

The CDR3 reads CASSSEPDGFYEQYF. The CDR3, as DNA: TGCGCCAGCAGCTCCGAGCCAGACGGGTTCTACGAGCAGTACTTC. This chain links TRBV5-1 with TRBJ2-7; the D is unclear. The V gene lost 3 bases and the J gene lost 3 bases, with 16 bases spanning the gap. This CDR3 spans 15 amino acids. CDR1 and CDR2 from the germline V gene are SGHRS and YFSETQ.

The genes are TRBV19 and TRBJ1-3, with D maybe TRBD1 (6 bases). The CDR3 is 15 amino acids. In germline, CDR1 is LNHDA, CDR2 SQIVND (reference sequence). V shed 6 bases and J shed 0 bases, with 12 bases lying between them. This CDR3 is CASSPGVSSGNTIYF. For the CDR3, the DNA is TGTGCCAGTAGCCCAGGGGTGTCCTCTGGAAACACCATATATTTT.

The chain recombines TRBV18 with TRBJ1-4; D is possibly TRBD1 (6 bases). This CDR3 spans 13 amino acids. Germline V lookup: CDR1 KGHSH, CDR2 LQKENI. The V gene lost 4 bases and the J gene lost 5 bases, with 8 bases spanning the gap. In nucleotides, the CDR3 is TGTGCCAGCTCACGACAGGAGAATGAAAAACTGTTTTTT. Encoded protein: CASSRQENEKLFF. Using reference TRBV18 and TRBJ1-4 for the parts outside the CDR3, the full variable domain is NAGVMQNPRHLVRRRGQEARLRCSPMKGHSHVYWYRQLPEEGLKFMVYLQKENIIDESGMPKERFSAEFPKEGPSILRIQQVVRGDSAAYFCASSRQENEKLFFGSGTQLSVL.

The CDR3 here is CAISERLAGTTGELFF. The CDR3 DNA reads TGTGCCATCAGTGAAAGACTAGCGGGAACGACCGGGGAGCTGTTTTTT. The J gene is TRBJ2-2, the V gene TRBV10-3; 11 nucleotides line up with TRBD2. Losses at the gene ends were 3 bases for V and 5 bases for J; bases not matched to a gene: 5. Looked up from germline, CDR1 is ENHRY and CDR2 is SYGVKD. The CDR3 length is 16 residues.

This clone was found a few times. The chain employs TRBV5-5 and TRBJ1-2; 7 nucleotides align to TRBD1. J was trimmed by 5 bases and V by 4 bases; bases with no gene match: 8. CDR3 length equals 14 residues. The germline V gene has CDR1 SGHKS and CDR2 YYEKEE (reference sequence). This CDR3 reads CASSLTTGEYGYTF. In DNA form, the CDR3 reads TGTGCCAGCAGCCTCACTACAGGGGAGTATGGCTACACCTTC.

V usage is TRBV19 and J usage is TRBJ1-3; TRBD1 agrees at 7 bases. V gave up 10 bases and J gave up 2 bases; unmatched junction bases: 5. Per the germline V gene, CDR1 is LNHDA and CDR2 is SQIVND (reference sequence). The CDR3 is made up of 13 amino acids. CDR3 in DNA: TGTGCCACAGCCGGGACAGCTGGAAACACCATATATTTT. This codes for CATAGTAGNTIYF.

This CDR3 is CASSSQHPGQYGYTF. The CDR3 DNA follows: TGTGCCAGCAGCTCCCAACATCCGGGACAGTATGGCTACACCTTC. V is TRBV5-4 and J is TRBJ1-2; 7 nucleotides line up with TRBD1. J lost 5 bases, V lost 3 bases, and 10 bases had no gene match. Germline-derived CDR1 and CDR2 are SGHNT and YYREEE (reference sequence). There are 15 residues in the CDR3.

Notes on this clone: This CDR3 is also generated by other DNA sequences in the sample. This chain links TRBV12-3 or TRBV12-4 with TRBJ1-2; no clear D gene. The CDR3 is 13 residues long. Deletions cut 1 base from V and 4 bases from J, with 7 bases between. CDR3 sequence reads: CASSLVRGYGYTF. CDR3 coding DNA: TGTGCCAGCAGTTTAGTTAGAGGCTATGGCTACACCTTC.

This chain connects TRBV10-1 to TRBJ1-1, with 9 bases that match TRBD1. Germline V gene data show CDR1 as WNHNN and CDR2 as SYGVQD (reference sequence). The CDR3 length is 14 residues. V lost 5 bases and J lost 7; bases outside the gene matches: 8. CDR3 region: CASSTEGQGSEAFF. In nucleotides, the CDR3 is TGCGCCAGCAGTACCGAGGGACAGGGTAGTGAAGCTTTCTTT.

This clone was seen just once. The chain links TRBV6-5 to TRBJ2-2, with TRBD2 as a possible D gene (6 bases). The V gene's germline CDR1 is MNHEY and CDR2 SVGAGI. CDR3 length: 14 residues. V gave up 7 bases and J gave up 5 bases, with 14 bases separating them. CDR3 nucleotides: TGTGCCAGCATGATCGGGAGTTGGACCGGGGAGCTGTTTTTT. Protein: CASMIGSWTGELFF.

The chain has TRBV6-5 and TRBJ1-3; no clear D. V was trimmed by 4 bases and J by 0 bases, leaving 13 bases between them. The CDR3 runs to 16 residues. Germline V gene lookup returns CDR1 MNHEY and CDR2 SVGAGI. In nucleotides, the CDR3 is TGTGCCAGCAGTTTCCAGCGACCGAGCTCTGGAAACACCATATATTTT. This gives the protein CASSFQRPSSGNTIYF.

The chain recombines TRBV19 with TRBJ1-5, with a weak D call TRBD1 (5 bases). This CDR3 region has 14 residues. V was pared by 6 bases and J by 7 bases, with 16 bases between. CDR1 is LNHDA, CDR2 SQIVND, per germline (reference sequence). The CDR3 spells CASRERGWSQPQHF. The CDR3 coding sequence is TGTGCCAGTAGGGAGCGGGGGTGGTCGCAGCCCCAGCATTTT.

V usage is TRBV11-2 and J usage is TRBJ2-7; D is uncertain. Germline CDR1 reads SGHAT; CDR2 reads FQNNGV. This CDR3 is built from 14 residues. Trimming left V 1 base short and J 0 bases short, with 7 bases between. The CDR3 nucleotides read TGTGCCAGCAGCTTAGGTAGTTCCTCCTACGAGCAGTACTTC. This encodes CASSLGSSSYEQYF.

Turning to this clone: The same CDR3 arises from other DNA sequences in this sample as well. The chain carries TRBV19 and TRBJ1-5; 8 positions agree with TRBD1. Germline V gene lookup returns CDR1 LNHDA and CDR2 SQIVND (reference sequence). This CDR3 has 12 amino acids. Trimming removed 9 bases from V and 6 bases from J; junction bases left unmatched: 4. The CDR3 DNA follows: TGTGCCAGCCGAACAGGGGGTCAGCCCCAGCATTTT. Translated: CASRTGGQPQHF.

The rearrangement uses TRBV15 and TRBJ2-7, with a weak D call TRBD1 (5 bases). This CDR3 comprises 15 residues. The germline V gene has CDR1 LNHNV and CDR2 YYDKDF (reference sequence). Trimming removed 1 base from V and 1 base from J, with 11 bases in between. As DNA, the CDR3 is TGTGCCACCAGCAGAGGACTGGACACATCCTACGAGCAGTACTTC. Its protein product is CATSRGLDTSYEQYF.

The chain is built from TRBV28 and TRBJ1-5; no clear D. Germline loops: CDR1 MDHEN, CDR2 SYDVKM. CDR3 length: 16 amino acids. The V end lost 1 base, the J end lost 0 bases, and 10 bases lay between the germline ends. CDR3 residues: CASSLFSAGSNQPQHF. CDR3 in DNA: TGTGCCAGCAGTTTATTCTCGGCGGGTAGCAATCAGCCCCAGCATTTT.

V is TRBV4-1 and J is TRBJ2-2, with a tentative D call TRBD1 (5 bases). The germline gives CDR1 MGHRA, CDR2 YSYEKL. V lost 0 bases and J 5 bases, leaving 7 bases between the germline ends. The CDR3 has 14 residues. Here the CDR3 reads CASSQDRVTGELFF. CDR3 coding DNA: TGCGCCAGCAGCCAAGACAGGGTAACCGGGGAGCTGTTTTTT.

This chain joins TRBV12-3 or TRBV12-4 and TRBJ1-1; D not certain. V lost 7 bases and J 8 bases, leaving 14 bases between the germline ends. The CDR3 has 12 residues. DNA of the CDR3: TGTGCCAGCACCACGACTCGGGTAGAAGCTTTCTTT. Its translation is CASTTTRVEAFF.

V is TRBV10-3 and J is TRBJ1-2; 10 positions agree with TRBD1. In germline, CDR1 is ENHRY, CDR2 SYGVKD. The CDR3 loop spans 16 amino acids. Trimming took 6 bases from V and 4 from J; bases not matched to a gene: 11. CDR3 DNA sequence: TGTGCCATCAGCCGTAACGACAGGGGGCTGGGCTATGGCTACACCTTC. Translated, it gives CAISRNDRGLGYGYTF.

This clone has just one count. The chain recombines TRBV29-1 with TRBJ2-7; 10 bases map to TRBD2. Germline V gives CDR1 SQVTM, CDR2 ANQGSEA. The CDR3 length is 14 residues. V lost 2 bases to trimming and J lost 3 bases; unmatched junction nucleotides: 4. The CDR3 region is CSVERLAGVYEQYF. Here the CDR3 DNA reads TGCAGCGTTGAACGGCTAGCGGGAGTCTACGAGCAGTACTTC.